Included here is one TCR beta chain sequence, with context. These data are taken from a study of T cell changes during pregnancy in multiple sclerosis. CDR1 WSHSY and CDR2 SAAADI come from the germline V gene. The CDR3 length is 15 residues. J gave up 4 bases and V 5 bases, and 9 bases lay outside the gene matches. The data were produced by immunoSEQ multiplex PCR, yet TCRdb's version contains in-frame clones alone and is incomplete. The data contain under 50,000 clones, 89% of them singletons. The sample here was CD4+ T cells from peripheral blood mononuclear cells, taken after pregnancy. This clonotype was sampled from a female donor with multiple sclerosis, enrolled in a pregnancy study. The chain employs TRBV10-2 and TRBJ2-5; 8 positions agree with TRBD2. As DNA, the CDR3 is TGCGCCAGCAGTCGGACCGGGACTAGACCAGAGACCCAGTACTTC. Translated: CASSRTGTRPETQYF.